Sequencing of this T cell receptor (beta chain) was carried out in a study of identifying expanded T cells in peripheral blood. Trimming removed 6 bases from V and 7 bases from J, with 16 bases in between. CDR1 and CDR2 from the germline V gene are SGHDT and YYEEEE. The CDR3 totals 13 residues. With regard to this clone: The antigen is unknown.

Regarding the study as a whole: Over about two and four weeks, about 15 and 19 clones changed, versus approximately 1.1 between replicates. Clone count variance between roughly two-week samples rose with total template count.

No infections or other immune events were documented during collection. Assay used: immunoSEQ multiplex PCR; TCRdb lists only in-frame clones, some missing. The top ten clones hold roughly 7% of a sample with about 82,000 clones, around 90% of them seen once. Sequencing was carried out using blood. V is TRBV5-6 and J is TRBJ1-1, with unresolved D. The clonotype was recovered from a person aged 18-70 years in good health. CDR3 protein: CASNQEGRFEAFF. The DNA of the CDR3 is TGTGCCAGCAACCAGGAAGGTCGTTTTGAAGCTTTCTTT. Variable domain in full (rest from reference TRBV5-6 and TRBJ1-1): DAGVTQSPTHLIKTRGQQVTLRCSPKSGHDTVSWYQQALGQGPQFIFQYYEEEERQRGNFPDRFSGHQFPNYSSELNVNALLLGDSALYLCASNQEGRFEAFFGQGTRLTVV.